The TCR beta chain under discussion was sequenced for a study of control samples from healthy donors and cancer patients (TCRdb year 2020). This clone was recorded once. There is no known antigen for this receptor. No base quality values were provided; no much bigger clone lies one nucleotide off. Library method: the immunoSEQ multiplex PCR assay. Entries here come from immuneACCESS through TCRdb and include only in-frame sequences with V and J called. Some clones fail to appear in such tables; in the studies checked, an unresolved V gene covers under half of the shortfall, and the cause of the remainder is unknown. For this sample there are about 63,000 clones; 70% to 90% appear just once. Roughly 5.5% of the sample comes from the top ten. V loses 4 bases of germline sequence and J loses 0 bases, and the interval between the two ends is 13 bases. Taken from the germline V gene (reference sequence), the CDR1 and CDR2 loops are LGHDT and YNNKEL. There are 16 amino acids in the CDR3, from cysteine to phenylalanine inclusive. The kept DNA is CDR3 alone, 48 bases in frame from the first base.

The sequence came from a man aged 35 to 55 in good health. Material: blood. The chain uses TRBV3-1 (or the pseudogene TRBV3-2) and TRBJ1-5; TRBD1 is a possible D gene, resting on 6 matching bases. This receptor has the CDR3 CASSRDRIHSNQPQHF. The sequence in DNA is TGTGCCAGCAGCCGAGACAGGATACATAGCAATCAGCCCCAGCATTTT.